Listed below are T cell receptor beta chains from one sample, sequenced in a study of cytomegalovirus exposure and HLA in healthy donors. The assay was immunoSEQ multiplex PCR, and TCRdb's table has in-frame clones only and misses some. The profile covers about 140,000 clones, with approximately 85% appearing a single time and roughly 0.5% taken by the ten largest. Sample: PBMCs. These receptors came from a woman aged 40 to 49 in good health and CMV-seronegative. The CDR3 runs from the conserved cysteine through the conserved F or W. The order of the fields is CDR3 DNA, CDR3 protein, J gene, V gene, D gene. The D gene is left open where the match is weak.

cdr3_nt: TGTGCCAGCAGCCACTACTTACAGGGTGGTGGGGCCAACGTCCTGACTTTC; cdr3_aa: CASSHYLQGGGANVLTF; j_call: TRBJ2-6; v_call: TRBV4-2; d_call: .
cdr3_nt: TGTGCCAGCACCCCTCCGGGGAACTACGAGCAGTACTTC; cdr3_aa: CASTPPGNYEQYF; j_call: TRBJ2-7; v_call: TRBV2; d_call: .
cdr3_nt: TGTGCCAGCAGTACAGGGGGTACTGAAGCTTTCTTT; cdr3_aa: CASSTGGTEAFF; j_call: TRBJ1-1; v_call: TRBV2; d_call: TRBD1
cdr3_nt: TGTGCCATCAGTGGACAGAATCAGCCCCAGCATTTT; cdr3_aa: CAISGQNQPQHF; j_call: TRBJ1-5; v_call: TRBV10-3; d_call: .
cdr3_nt: TGTGCCAGCAGCAAAGGGGGCGGCTCTGGGGCCAACGTCCTGACTTTC; cdr3_aa: CASSKGGGSGANVLTF; j_call: TRBJ2-6; v_call: TRBV21-1; d_call: .
cdr3_nt: TGCGCCAGCAGCGACGGACAGGGGGCGAGCTACACCTTC; cdr3_aa: CASSDGQGASYTF; j_call: TRBJ1-2; v_call: TRBV5-1; d_call: TRBD1
cdr3_nt: TGTGCCAGCAGTGTAGGGGGATTCATGAACACTGAAGCTTTCTTT; cdr3_aa: CASSVGGFMNTEAFF; j_call: TRBJ1-1; v_call: TRBV6-1; d_call: .
cdr3_nt: TGCAGCGTTGACGGGACAGACAACACAGATACGCAGTATTTT; cdr3_aa: CSVDGTDNTDTQYF; j_call: TRBJ2-3; v_call: TRBV29-1; d_call: TRBD1
cdr3_nt: TGCGCCAGCAGCCCGACTAGCGGGAGGTCCAATGAGCAGTTCTTC; cdr3_aa: CASSPTSGRSNEQFF; j_call: TRBJ2-1; v_call: TRBV4-1; d_call: TRBD2
cdr3_nt: TGTGCCAGCAGCTCTAAAACTGAAGCTTTCTTT; cdr3_aa: CASSSKTEAFF; j_call: TRBJ1-1; v_call: TRBV7-9; d_call: .